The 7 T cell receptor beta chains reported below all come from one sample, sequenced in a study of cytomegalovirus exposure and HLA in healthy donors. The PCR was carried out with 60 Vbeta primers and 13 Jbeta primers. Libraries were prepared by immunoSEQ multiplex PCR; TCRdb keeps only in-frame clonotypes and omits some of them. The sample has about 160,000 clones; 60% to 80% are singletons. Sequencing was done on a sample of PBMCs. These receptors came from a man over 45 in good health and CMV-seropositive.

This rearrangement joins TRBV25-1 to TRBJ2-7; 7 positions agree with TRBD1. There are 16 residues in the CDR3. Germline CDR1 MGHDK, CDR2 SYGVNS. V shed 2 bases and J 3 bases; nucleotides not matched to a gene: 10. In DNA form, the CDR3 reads TGTGCCAGCAGTGAACCTAAGGGGGCGAATAACTACGAGCAGTACTTC. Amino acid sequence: CASSEPKGANNYEQYF.

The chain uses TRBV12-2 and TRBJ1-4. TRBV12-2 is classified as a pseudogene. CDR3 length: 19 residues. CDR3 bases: TGTGCAAGTCGCTTAATCGGGATTAATACACTGGCAACTAATGAAAAACTGTTTTTT. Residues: CASRLIGINTLATNEKLFF.

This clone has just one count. The CDR3, as DNA: TGTGCCAGCAGTTCGGACAGGACGGTAGCTTTCTTT. Protein: CASSSDRTVAFF. The chain is built from TRBV7-2 and TRBJ1-1; 7 bases align to TRBD1. Germline assignment: CDR1 SGHTA and CDR2 FQGNSA. The length of the CDR3 is 12 residues. V lost 6 bases and J lost 10; bases outside the gene matches: 8.

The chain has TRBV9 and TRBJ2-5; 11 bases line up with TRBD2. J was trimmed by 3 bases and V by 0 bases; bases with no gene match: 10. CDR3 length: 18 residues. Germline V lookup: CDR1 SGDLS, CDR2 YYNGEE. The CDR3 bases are TGTGCCAGCAGCGTAGCTACGGTGGGGACTAGCGGAAAAGAGACCCAGTACTTC. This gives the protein CASSVATVGTSGKETQYF.

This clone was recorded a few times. DNA for the CDR3: TGTGCCAGCAGTGAACGAGGTAGCGGGGGCCCTCTCCAGGAGACCCAGTACTTC. This gives the protein CASSERGSGGPLQETQYF. This rearrangement joins TRBV6-1 to TRBJ2-5; 9 positions agree with TRBD2. This CDR3 contains 18 residues. The germline V gene encodes CDR1 MNHNS and CDR2 SASEGT. Trimming at V came to 2 bases and at J to 5 bases, leaving 15 bases not matched to a gene.

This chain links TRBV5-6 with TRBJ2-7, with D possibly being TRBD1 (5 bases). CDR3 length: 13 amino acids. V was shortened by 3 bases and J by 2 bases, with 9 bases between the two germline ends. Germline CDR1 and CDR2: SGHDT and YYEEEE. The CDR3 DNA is TGTGCCAGCAGCTGGACAAGTACCTACGAGCAGTACTTC. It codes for CASSWTSTYEQYF.

CDR3 in amino acids: CASSLDQLAGGPNEQFF. In DNA form, the CDR3 reads TGTGCCAGCAGCTTAGATCAACTAGCGGGGGGGCCGAATGAGCAGTTCTTC. The chain has TRBV11-2 and TRBJ2-1; 13 nucleotides line up with TRBD2. The CDR3 spans 17 residues. Germline-derived CDR1 and CDR2 are SGHAT and FQNNGV. With 0 bases clipped from V and 7 bases from J, the junction kept 6 bases outside the gene matches.